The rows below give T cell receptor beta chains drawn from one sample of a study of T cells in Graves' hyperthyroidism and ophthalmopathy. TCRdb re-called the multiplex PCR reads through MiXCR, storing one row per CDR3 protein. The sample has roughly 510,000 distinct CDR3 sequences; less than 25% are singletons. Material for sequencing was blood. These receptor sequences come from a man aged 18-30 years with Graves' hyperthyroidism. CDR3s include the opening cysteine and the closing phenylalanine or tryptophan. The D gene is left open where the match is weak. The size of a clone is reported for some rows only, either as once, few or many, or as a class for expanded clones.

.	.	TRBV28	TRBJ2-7	TGTGCCAGCACTAGAGGGGGTATCTCCTACGGGCAGTACTTC	CASTRGGISYGQYF
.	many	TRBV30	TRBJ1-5	TGTGCCTGGAGTGTCAACTCGAGGCGCAATCAGCCCCAGCATTTT	CAWSVNSRRNQPQHF
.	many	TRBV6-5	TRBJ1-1	TGTGCCAGCAGTTATACTCGGTGGAACACTGAAGCTTTCTTT	CASSYTRWNTEAFF
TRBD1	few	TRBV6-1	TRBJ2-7	TGTGCCAGCAGTCTGGGGACAGGGGCGGGCTACGAGCAGTACTTC	CASSLGTGAGYEQYF
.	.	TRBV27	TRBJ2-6	TGTGCCAGCAGTTCATCAACAGGGGCCAACGTCCTGACTTTC	CASSSSTGANVLTF
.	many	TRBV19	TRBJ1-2	TGTGCCAGTAGTATGGGAACAGGAGCTAACTATGGCTACACCTTC	CASSMGTGANYGYTF
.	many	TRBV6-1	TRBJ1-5	TGTGCCAGCATGGAGGCTGGCAATCAGCCCCAGCATTTT	CASMEAGNQPQHF
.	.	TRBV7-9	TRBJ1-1	TGTGCCAGCAGCCCATCCGCCCTACAAGCTGAAGCTTTCTTT	CASSPSALQAEAFF
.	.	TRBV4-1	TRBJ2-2	TGCGCCAGCAGCCAGGCCGGGCTTGGGGAGCTGTTTTTT	CASSQAGLGELFF
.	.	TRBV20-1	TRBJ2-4	TGCAGTGCTAGAGCCGGCCAAGGTTGGAACATTCAGTACTTC	CSARAGQGWNIQYF
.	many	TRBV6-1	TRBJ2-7	TGTGCCAGCAGTCAAAGCGGCTACGAGCAGTACTTC	CASSQSGYEQYF
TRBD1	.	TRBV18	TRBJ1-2	TGTGCCAGCTCACCAATACCCGGGACAGGGGATAACTATGGCTACACCTTC	CASSPIPGTGDNYGYTF
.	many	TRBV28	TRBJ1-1	TGTGCCAGCAGGGCTATAATTGACTTTATGAACACTGAAGCTTTCTTT	CASRAIIDFMNTEAFF
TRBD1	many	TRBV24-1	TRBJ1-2	TGTGCCACCCAAGGAAGGGACAGGGGGGCGCAAAGTGGCTACACCTTC	CATQGRDRGAQSGYTF
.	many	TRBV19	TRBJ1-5	TGTGCCAGTAGTATTTCAGGGGTGAGCAATCAGCCCCAGCATTTT	CASSISGVSNQPQHF
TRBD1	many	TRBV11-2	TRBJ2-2	TGTGCCAGCAGTCTACAGGGGGCTATCGGGGAGCTGTTTTTT	CASSLQGAIGELFF
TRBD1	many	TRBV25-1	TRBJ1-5	TGTGCCAGCAGTGATCCTGGGACAGGGGATCAGCCCCAGCATTTT	CASSDPGTGDQPQHF
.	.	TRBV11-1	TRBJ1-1	TGTGCCAGCAGCTCCACCCTAGGGGGGCTCCCGAACACTGAAGCTTTCTTT	CASSSTLGGLPNTEAFF
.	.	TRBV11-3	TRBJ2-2	TGTGCCAGCAGCTTTAGGGCAGGGAAAACCGGGGAGCTGTTTTTT	CASSFRAGKTGELFF
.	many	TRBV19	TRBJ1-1	TGTGCCAGTAGTTCGGGGGCGCACACTGAAGCTTTCTTT	CASSSGAHTEAFF
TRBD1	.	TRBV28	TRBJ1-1	TGTGCCAGCAGTTTGGGACAGGGGACAAGCAAAGCTTTCTTT	CASSLGQGTSKAFF
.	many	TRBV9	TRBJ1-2	TGTGCCAGCAGCGTAGGGGTACAGGACTATGGCTACACCTTC	CASSVGVQDYGYTF
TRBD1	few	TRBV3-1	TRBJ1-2	TGTGCCAGCAGCCAAGTGGGGACAGGGCCCGGCTACACCTTC	CASSQVGTGPGYTF
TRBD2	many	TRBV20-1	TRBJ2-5	TGCAGCGCAGCCCCAGCGGGGGACCCCCAGTACTTC	CSAAPAGDPQYF
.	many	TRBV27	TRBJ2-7	TGTGCCAGCAGTTTGCTATCGGGGGTGAACGAGCAGTACTTC	CASSLLSGVNEQYF
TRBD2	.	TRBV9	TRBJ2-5	TGTGCCATCCCAGACCCAGCGGGAGGGCCGTACACCGCGGGAGAGACCCAGTACTTC	CAIPDPAGGPYTAGETQYF
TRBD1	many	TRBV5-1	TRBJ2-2	TGCGCCAGCAGCCCGGGGACAGTCCACACCGGGGAGCTGTTTTTT	CASSPGTVHTGELFF
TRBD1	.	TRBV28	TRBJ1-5	TGTGCCAGCAGTTTACTCGACCTACAGGGGAATCAGCCCCAGCATTTT	CASSLLDLQGNQPQHF
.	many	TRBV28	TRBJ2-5	TGTGCCAGCAGTTTCGATGTGAATCAAGAGACCCAGTACTTC	CASSFDVNQETQYF
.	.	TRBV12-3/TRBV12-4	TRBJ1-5	TGTGCCAGCAGTCCTCCCGGGACGGACAATCAGCCCCAGCATTTT	CASSPPGTDNQPQHF
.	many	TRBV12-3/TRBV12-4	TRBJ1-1	TGTGCCAGCAGTTTAGCGCTAAGGGTCGAAGCTTTCTTT	CASSLALRVEAFF
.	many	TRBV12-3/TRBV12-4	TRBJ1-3	TGTGCCAGCAGTTTAATCGGGCGAAACACCATATATTTT	CASSLIGRNTIYF
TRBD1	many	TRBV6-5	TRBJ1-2	TGTGCCAGCAGACCTACAGGGGGAGGTATGGGCTACACCTTC	CASRPTGGGMGYTF
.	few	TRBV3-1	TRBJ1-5	TGTGCCAGCAGCCCGTCTGATTGGGCAATTGGCAATCAGCCCCAGCATTTT	CASSPSDWAIGNQPQHF
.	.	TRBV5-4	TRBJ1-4	TGTGCCAGCAGCTTGGGGGGGGCGAATGAAAAACTGTTTTTT	CASSLGGANEKLFF
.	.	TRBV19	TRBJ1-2	TGTGCCAGTGCTCCGGGACACTATGGCTACACCTTC	CASAPGHYGYTF
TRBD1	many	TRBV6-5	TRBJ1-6	TGTGCCAGCAGTTACACCTACCCGGGACAGCTAGGATCACCCCTCCACTTT	CASSYTYPGQLGSPLHF